This T cell receptor (beta chain) was found in a study of early T cells in non-severe SARS-CoV-2 infection. Overall study context: Sequencing input comprised bulk RNA from unsorted whole blood; chain pairing was not available. Study-level results: CD4 and private specificities were missed by VDJdb matching, which favored anti-spike CD8 responses.

Details on this clonotype: Antigen: not known.

The TCR library protocol was used to attach unique molecular identifiers. These identifiers were attached to individual cDNA molecules. From the 5' RACE reads, TCRdb called clonotypes with MiXCR, one entry per CDR3 protein. The table has tens of thousands of distinct CDR3 sequences, more than 9% seen once; the top ten hold roughly 16%. From germline, CDR1 is LGHNA and CDR2 YNFKEQ. Trimming removed 4 bases from V and 3 bases from J; junction bases left unmatched: 9. This CDR3 has 16 amino acids. Sequences were obtained from whole blood. The sequence was obtained from an adult who was a healthcare worker with PCR-confirmed SARS-CoV-2 infection or an uninfected control (not recorded which). V usage is TRBV4-2 and J usage is TRBJ2-3; 8 bases line up with TRBD2. The chain's CDR3 is CASSPRGAGETDTQYF. The CDR3 DNA reads as TGTGCCAGCAGCCCCAGAGGAGCGGGGGAGACAGATACGCAGTATTTT.